Each of the 21 T cell receptor beta chains below was sequenced from the same sample in a study of T cell responses to AZD1222 COVID-19 vaccine. The table came from immunoSEQ multiplex PCR; TCRdb's copy has only in-frame clones and leaves some out. The sample consists of about 140,000 clones, over 90% of them appearing once. This sample comprised peripheral blood, obtained on day 0 of AZD1222 vaccination. The receptor source for this set is an adult in good health.

V usage is TRBV2 and J usage is TRBJ1-5; no definite D call. This CDR3 spans 14 amino acids. The V gene lost 5 bases and the J gene lost 0 bases, with 8 bases spanning the gap. Germline CDR1 is SNHLY and CDR2 is FYNNEI. The CDR3 protein is CASSRGDSNQPQHF. CDR3 nucleotides: TGTGCCAGCAGTCGCGGAGATAGCAATCAGCCCCAGCATTTT.

The chain is built from TRBV6-6 and TRBJ1-1; D unresolved. CDR3 length equals 15 residues. V was clipped by 1 base and J by 6 bases, with 15 bases between them. Germline V gives CDR1 MNHNY, CDR2 SVGAGI (reference sequence). CDR3 DNA sequence: TGTGCCAGCAGTTACTTAGACCAGTCGAAGGCTGAAGCTTTCTTT. It codes for CASSYLDQSKAEAFF.

The table lists this clone with a count of one. The chain uses TRBV5-4 and TRBJ2-5, with no clear D. The CDR3 contains 14 residues. The V end lost 6 bases, the J end lost 2 bases, and 14 bases lay between the germline ends. The germline V gene encodes CDR1 SGHNT and CDR2 YYREEE (reference sequence). CDR3 region: CASNPGLLQETQYF. DNA of the CDR3: TGTGCCAGCAACCCAGGCCTCCTTCAAGAGACCCAGTACTTC.

The chain links TRBV5-1 to TRBJ2-7; 7 bases align to TRBD1. The CDR3 has 15 amino acids. From germline, CDR1 is SGHRS and CDR2 YFSETQ. Trimming cost V 0 bases and J 0 bases; bases outside gene matches: 3. CDR3 nucleotides: TGCGCCAGCAGCTTGGGGGGGACAGCCTCCTACGAGCAGTACTTC. This codes for CASSLGGTASYEQYF.

This clone came up a few times. The V and J genes are TRBV5-1 and TRBJ1-5, with a tentative D call TRBD1 (5 bases). Trimming cost V 0 bases and J 5 bases, with 12 bases left between them. The CDR3 loop spans 15 amino acids. Germline CDR1 and CDR2: SGHRS and YFSETQ. The CDR3 loop is CASSLEGRGDQPQHF. The CDR3 nucleotides are TGCGCCAGCAGCTTGGAAGGGAGAGGGGATCAGCCCCAGCATTTT.

The J gene is TRBJ2-5, the V gene TRBV5-4; D is perhaps TRBD1 (5 bases). This CDR3 is built from 12 residues. V lost 5 bases to trimming and J lost 5 bases, with 10 bases between them. Looked up from germline, CDR1 is SGHNT and CDR2 is YYREEE (reference sequence). The CDR3 loop is CASSRGIETQYF. Written as DNA, the CDR3 is TGTGCCAGCAGTAGGGGAATTGAGACCCAGTACTTC. Complete variable domain (other parts from reference TRBV5-4 and TRBJ2-5): ETGVTQSPTHLIKTRGQQVTLRCSSQSGHNTVSWYQQALGQGPQFIFQYYREEENGRGNFPPRFSGLQFPNYSSELNVNALELDDSALYLCASSRGIETQYFGPGTRLLVL.

The V call is TRBV19, the J call TRBJ1-2; unclear D gene. Deletions cut 3 bases from V and 3 bases from J, with 8 bases between. Looked up from germline, CDR1 is LNHDA and CDR2 is SQIVND (reference sequence). This CDR3 region has 13 residues. The CDR3 is CASSMFSHYGYTF. CDR3 nucleotide sequence: TGTGCCAGTAGTATGTTCAGTCACTATGGCTACACCTTC.

The chain couples TRBV7-2 to TRBJ2-3, with a weak D call TRBD1 (5 bases). The CDR3 totals 16 residues. The germline V gene has CDR1 SGHTA and CDR2 FQGNSA. Trimming took off 1 base at V and 3 bases at J, with 14 bases between the two ends. CDR3 DNA sequence: TGTGCCAGCAGCTTAGGCACAGGCTACGATACAGATACGCAGTATTTT. Protein: CASSLGTGYDTDTQYF.

The chain employs TRBV28 and TRBJ1-6, with TRBD1 as a possible D gene (5 bases). The germline V gene encodes CDR1 MDHEN and CDR2 SYDVKM. Trimming shortened V by 3 bases and J by 8 bases, and 20 bases separated the two germline ends. CDR3 length: 17 amino acids. The CDR3 here is CASSLPLTGTGDSPLHF. The DNA for the CDR3 is TGTGCCAGCAGTTTGCCCCTAACCGGGACCGGCGATTCACCCCTCCACTTT. The complete variable domain, with remaining parts taken from reference TRBV28 and TRBJ1-6, reads DVKVTQSSRYLVKRTGEKVFLECVQDMDHENMFWYRQDPGLGLRLIYFSYDVKMKEKGDIPEGYSVSREKKERFSLILESASTNQTSMYLCASSLPLTGTGDSPLHFGNGTRLTVT.

The chain recombines TRBV5-8 with TRBJ1-5; no firm D call. Per the germline V gene, CDR1 is SGHTS and CDR2 is YDEGEE. CDR3 length: 16 amino acids. The V end was cut by 0 bases, the J end by 3 bases, with 13 bases between. The CDR3 DNA follows: TGTGCCAGCAGCTTGGATGAGGGCGGGTACAATCAGCCCCAGCATTTT. It translates to CASSLDEGGYNQPQHF.

The chain employs TRBV7-2 and TRBJ2-5; TRBD2 matches 7 bases. CDR3 length: 14 residues. Per the germline V gene, CDR1 is SGHTA and CDR2 is FQGNSA. V lost 8 bases and J lost 4; bases outside the gene matches: 10. The CDR3 bases are TGTGCCAGCTCATGGGTATCGGGGGGAGAGACCCAGTACTTC. This gives the protein CASSWVSGGETQYF.

Written as DNA, the CDR3 is TGTGCCAGCAGCTTTCAGTCCTGGCAAACCTACGAGCAGTACTTC. Translated: CASSFQSWQTYEQYF. The chain employs TRBV5-8 and TRBJ2-7; no reliable D call. The ends were cut back, 2 bases at V and 2 bases at J, with 14 bases in the middle. CDR1 and CDR2 from the germline V gene are SGHTS and YDEGEE. This CDR3 is 15 amino acids long.

The chain recombines TRBV5-4 with TRBJ1-1; 7 bases fit TRBD1. Per the germline V gene, CDR1 is SGHNT and CDR2 is YYREEE (reference sequence). The CDR3 sequence is 13 residues long. Trimming took 5 bases from V and 0 from J; bases not matched to a gene: 1. CDR3 sequence (DNA): TGTGCCAGCAGGGGGACAGTGAACACTGAAGCTTTCTTT. It encodes CASRGTVNTEAFF.

The chain joins TRBV4-3 to TRBJ1-2, with 10 bases that match TRBD1. Germline loops: CDR1 LGHNA, CDR2 YSLEER. CDR3 length: 18 residues. Germline trimming cut 3 bases from V and 2 bases from J; bases unmatched to any gene: 12. CDR3 coding DNA: TGCGCCAGCAGCCAGAGACCCCTGACAGGGGGCGCGAACTATGGCTACACCTTC. This gives the protein CASSQRPLTGGANYGYTF.

The V call is TRBV5-1, the J call TRBJ1-1; D is undetermined. The CDR3 runs to 11 residues. CDR1 and CDR2 (germline): SGHRS, YFSETQ. The V end lost 3 bases, the J end lost 8 bases, and 8 bases lay between the germline ends. CDR3 nucleotides: TGCGCCAGCAGCTCGGCGGACGAAGCTTTCTTT. Translating gives CASSSADEAFF.

As to this clone: At one boundary the junction diverges from the germline segment, which might be a read error. The rearrangement uses TRBV6-5 and TRBJ2-1; 11 bases map to TRBD1. The CDR3 sequence is 13 residues long. Germline V gene data show CDR1 as MNHEY and CDR2 as SVGAGI. The CDR3 sequence: CAGRDRGRYEQFF. The CDR3 nucleotides are TGTGCCGGCAGGGACAGGGGGAGGTATGAGCAGTTCTTC.

The chain is built from TRBV9 and TRBJ2-3; 11 nucleotides match TRBD2. The CDR3 extends over 19 amino acids. The V gene end was trimmed by 3 bases and the J gene end by 0 bases; junction bases not matched to a gene: 12. Per germline, CDR1 SGDLS and CDR2 YYNGEE. CDR3 in DNA: TGTGCCAGCAGCGCCCAAGCGACTAGCGGGATCGAGAGCACAGATACGCAGTATTTT. This gives the protein CASSAQATSGIESTDTQYF.

The chain links TRBV3-1 (or the pseudogene TRBV3-2) to TRBJ1-3; 7 bases match TRBD1. Germline values: CDR1 LGHDT, CDR2 YNNKEL (reference sequence). Trimming removed 0 bases from V and 4 bases from J; junction bases left unmatched: 9. This CDR3 has 17 amino acids. CDR3 in DNA: TGTGCCAGCAGCCAAGAGGAGGGGACAGTTCTCGGAAACACCATATATTTT. This sequence encodes CASSQEEGTVLGNTIYF.

CDR3 coding DNA: TGCAGTGCTAGTGATTACAAGACAGTGGGTCAGCCCCAGCATTTT. It translates to CSASDYKTVGQPQHF. The chain recombines TRBV20-1 with TRBJ1-5, with D possibly TRBD1 on 5 matching bases. The V and J ends lost 3 bases and 6 bases respectively, with 18 bases between them. The CDR3 is 15 amino acids. Per germline, CDR1 DFQATT and CDR2 SNEGSKA (reference sequence).

This clone came up a few times. This chain uses TRBV19 with TRBJ1-1; D uncertain. Trimming cost V 6 bases and J 2 bases, with 10 bases left between them. This CDR3 has 13 residues. Germline V gene lookup returns CDR1 LNHDA and CDR2 SQIVND (reference sequence). The CDR3 sequence is CASSRRINTEAFF. CDR3 coding DNA: TGTGCCAGTAGCAGACGGATAAACACTGAAGCTTTCTTT.

The chain uses TRBV2 and TRBJ2-5, with D possibly being TRBD1 or TRBD2 (6 bases each). This CDR3 contains 15 residues. Between the trimmed V and J ends, which lost 0 bases and 7 bases, there was a span of 15 bases. Germline V CDR1 and CDR2: SNHLY, FYNNEI. Written as DNA, the CDR3 is TGTGCCAGCAGTGAAGCGCTTAGTGGAGGGGGGACCCAGTACTTC. This gives the protein CASSEALSGGGTQYF. Together with reference TRBV2 and TRBJ2-5, the CDR3 gives the full variable domain: EPEVTQTPSHQVTQMGQEVILRCVPISNHLYFYWYRQILGQKVEFLVSFYNNEISEKSEIFDDQFSVERPDGSNFTLKIRSTKLEDSAMYFCASSEALSGGGTQYFGPGTRLLVL.